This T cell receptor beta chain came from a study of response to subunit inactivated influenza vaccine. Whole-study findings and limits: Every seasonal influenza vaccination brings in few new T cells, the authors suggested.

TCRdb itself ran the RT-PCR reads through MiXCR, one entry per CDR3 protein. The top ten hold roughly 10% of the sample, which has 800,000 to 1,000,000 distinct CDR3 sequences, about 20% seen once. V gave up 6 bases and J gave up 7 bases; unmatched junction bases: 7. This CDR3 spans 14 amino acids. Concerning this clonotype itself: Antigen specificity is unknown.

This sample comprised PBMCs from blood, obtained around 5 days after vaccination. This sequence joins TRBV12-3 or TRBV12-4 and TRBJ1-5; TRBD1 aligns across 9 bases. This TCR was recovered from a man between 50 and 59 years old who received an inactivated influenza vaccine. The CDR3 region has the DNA TGTGCCAGCAGCTATACAGGGGGCTGGCAGCCCCAGCATTTT. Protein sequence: CASSYTGGWQPQHF.